The 7 T cell receptor beta chains given below trace back to one sample, sequenced in a study of beta chain features in type 1 diabetes. Investigators reverse transcribed all isolated RNA, so they sequenced expressed TCRB transcripts. Using immunoSEQ multiplex PCR, the repertoire was profiled, and TCRdb retains in-frame clones only, with some absent. This sample has 350,000 to 400,000 clones; approximately 15% occur once, and the top ten carry approximately 0.02%. Sequences were obtained from naive CD4+ T cells from blood. These receptors were collected from a young woman in good health.

Here the CDR3 reads CASSINRQQPQHF. The CDR3 nucleotides are TGTGCCAGCAGCATCAATCGACAGCAGCCCCAGCATTTT. V and J are TRBV5-4 and TRBJ1-5; possible D gene TRBD1, 5 bases. This CDR3 spans 13 amino acids. Germline assignment: CDR1 SGHNT and CDR2 YYREEE (reference sequence). The ends were cut back, 4 bases at V and 7 bases at J, with 12 bases in the middle.

The V call is TRBV20-1, the J call TRBJ1-2; D unclear. This CDR3 region has 11 residues. The V and J ends lost 3 bases and 14 bases respectively, with 16 bases between them. The germline CDR1 and CDR2 sequences are DFQATT and SNEGSKA (reference sequence). The CDR3 DNA reads as TGCAGTGCTAGGATTATGACATCTACAACCTTC. Translation gives CSARIMTSTTF.

A few counts support this clone. This chain joins TRBV7-9 and TRBJ2-5, with D hard to call. Germline V gene lookup returns CDR1 SEHNR and CDR2 FQNEAQ (reference sequence). There are 14 residues in the CDR3. V lost 0 bases and J lost 5, with 10 bases in between. The CDR3 is CASSLAPTRETQYF. CDR3 DNA sequence: TGTGCCAGCAGCTTAGCCCCGACACGGGAGACCCAGTACTTC. The full variable domain, rest sourced from reference TRBV7-9 and TRBJ2-5, is DTGVSQNPRHKITKRGQNVTFRCDPISEHNRLYWYRQTLGQGPEFLTYFQNEAQLEKSRLLSDRFSAERPKGSFSTLEIQRTEQGDSAMYLCASSLAPTRETQYFGPGTRLLVL.

A word on this clone: The same CDR3 also results from other DNA sequences found in this sample. The chain combines TRBV5-1 with TRBJ2-1, with TRBD2 matching 12 bases. Germline trimming cut 0 bases from V and 4 bases from J; bases unmatched to any gene: 2. This CDR3 contains 16 residues. CDR1 is SGHRS and CDR2 is YFSETQ in the germline V gene. The CDR3 coding sequence is TGCGCCAGCAGCTTGGCCGGGACTAGCGGGTACAATGAGCAGTTCTTC. Protein: CASSLAGTSGYNEQFF.

This clone was seen only a few times. The rearrangement joins TRBV2 to TRBJ2-1, with TRBD2 matching over 11 bases. The germline gives CDR1 SNHLY, CDR2 FYNNEI. The trim removed 4 bases at V and 9 bases at J, leaving 5 bases unmatched. This CDR3 region has 14 residues. CDR3 amino acids: CASSVYSGRGEQFF. The CDR3 DNA follows: TGTGCCAGCAGTGTTTATAGCGGGAGGGGTGAGCAGTTCTTC. The full variable domain, with the rest looked up from reference TRBV2 and TRBJ2-1, is EPEVTQTPSHQVTQMGQEVILRCVPISNHLYFYWYRQILGQKVEFLVSFYNNEISEKSEIFDDQFSVERPDGSNFTLKIRSTKLEDSAMYFCASSVYSGRGEQFFGPGTRLTVL.

This clone showed up just a few times. The genes are TRBV7-9 and TRBJ1-5; 7 nucleotides align to TRBD1. In germline, CDR1 is SEHNR, CDR2 FQNEAQ (reference sequence). The CDR3 has 15 amino acids. V gave up 4 bases and J gave up 4 bases; unmatched junction bases: 7. In DNA, the CDR3 is TGTGCCAGCAGCTCATCTACAGGGGATAATCAGCCCCAGCATTTT. Its protein is CASSSSTGDNQPQHF.

The chain uses TRBV6-6 and TRBJ1-2, with unresolved D. V was pared by 9 bases and J by 2 bases, with 13 bases between. The CDR3 has 13 residues. CDR1 and CDR2 from the germline V gene are MNHNY and SVGAGI (reference sequence). CDR3 coding DNA: TGTGCCAGTTCGACTCGGGTCAACTATGGCTACACCTTC. It encodes CASSTRVNYGYTF.